This T cell receptor (beta chain) was captured by sequencing in a study of T cell repertoires in cytomegalovirus infection. Each CDR3 protein gets one entry after TCRdb re-called the reads with MiXCR. The sample shows around 800,000 distinct CDR3 sequences, 32% of them seen only once. This clonotype was detected ten times or more. Antigen specificity is unknown. Germline-derived CDR1 and CDR2 are MNHEY and SMNVEV (reference sequence). V was clipped by 4 bases and J by 3 bases, with 16 bases between them. The CDR3 spans 15 residues. The sequence was obtained from a human donor in good health (CMV status not recorded). Some clones in this sample may be carry-over from other donors' samples. This chain connects TRBV27 to TRBJ2-7; no reliable D call. The sequences come from cultured CD8+ T cells from PBMCs, collected from culture after CMV antigen stimulation. CDR3 DNA sequence: TGTGCCAGCAGTTACTTCAGGCATGGTAACTACGAGCAGTACGTC. Protein sequence: CASSYFRHGNYEQYV.